A single sample is the source of the 14 T cell receptor beta chains below, sequenced in a study of T cell repertoires in cytomegalovirus infection (dated by TCRdb to the late 2010s). These reads were obtained on an Illumina HiSeq 1500. Using fastp trimming at Q25 and MiXCR clonotype assembly, TCRdb reanalyzed the public sequencing data and kept in-frame beta chains. Rows with one shared CDR3 protein collapse into an entry with the most common genes and DNA. The sample yields about 740,000 distinct CDR3 sequences; roughly 35% were counted once. Around 3% of the sample is in the top ten clones. Sequenced material: PBMCs. Receptors were obtained from a human donor in good health (CMV status not recorded). Some clones in this sample may be carry-over from other donors' samples.

DNA of the CDR3: TGTGCCAGTAGCCGAGAAGGTAACGGCTATGGCTACACCTTC. Amino acid sequence: CASSREGNGYGYTF. V gene TRBV19 combines with J gene TRBJ1-2; D uncertain. Trimming removed 6 bases from V and 4 bases from J, with 15 bases in between. The CDR3 has 14 residues. Germline CDR1 LNHDA, CDR2 SQIVND (reference sequence).

This clonotype has more than one count but fewer than ten. This chain joins TRBV7-9 and TRBJ1-2, with 9 positions matching TRBD1. The germline gives CDR1 SEHNR, CDR2 FQNEAQ (reference sequence). The CDR3 is 18 residues long. J gave up 4 bases and V 1 base, and 13 bases lay outside the gene matches. DNA for the CDR3: TGTGCCAGCAGCTTAGGACGGGGACAGGGAGTGGATCTCTATGGCTACACCTTC. It translates to CASSLGRGQGVDLYGYTF. Full variable domain (rest looked up from reference TRBV7-9 and TRBJ1-2): DTGVSQNPRHKITKRGQNVTFRCDPISEHNRLYWYRQTLGQGPEFLTYFQNEAQLEKSRLLSDRFSAERPKGSFSTLEIQRTEQGDSAMYLCASSLGRGQGVDLYGYTFGSGTRLTVV.

This clonotype was counted once. The chain joins TRBV20-1 to TRBJ2-3; 8 bases are shared with TRBD2. The CDR3 has 14 residues. V lost 5 bases, J lost 4 bases, and 8 bases stayed unmatched. CDR1 and CDR2 from the germline V gene are DFQATT and SNEGSKA (reference sequence). The CDR3, as DNA: TGCAGTGCTCCTCGAGCGGGAGTGGCAGATACGCAGTATTTT. This codes for CSAPRAGVADTQYF.

The chain joins TRBV11-2 to TRBJ1-5; no reliable D call. The V and J ends lost 4 bases and 6 bases respectively, with 13 bases between them. CDR3 length: 14 residues. Germline loops: CDR1 SGHAT, CDR2 FQNNGV. Here the CDR3 DNA reads TGTGCCAGCAGCTCCGACCGGAGAGGTCAGCCCCAGCATTTT. This encodes CASSSDRRGQPQHF. Using reference TRBV11-2 and TRBJ1-5 for the parts outside the CDR3, the full variable domain is EAGVAQSPRYKIIEKRQSVAFWCNPISGHATLYWYQQILGQGPKLLIQFQNNGVVDDSQLPKDRFSAERLKGVDSTLKIQPAKLEDSAVYLCASSSDRRGQPQHFGDGTRLSIL.

This clonotype showed up many times. J is TRBJ1-1 and V is TRBV6-2 or TRBV6-3; D is ambiguous. CDR3 length: 14 amino acids. V was shortened by 0 bases and J by 4 bases, with 9 bases between the two germline ends. Germline V gene sequence: CDR1 MNHEY, CDR2 SVGEGT. The CDR3 region has the DNA TGTGCCAGCAGTTACTCTGAGGGAAGCACTGAAGCTTTCTTT. Protein: CASSYSEGSTEAFF.

This clonotype was observed a handful of times. This CDR3 is CASGGPRTSGGSSYNEQFF. The CDR3 DNA is TGTGCCAGCGGCGGCCCGCGGACTAGCGGGGGAAGCTCCTACAATGAGCAGTTCTTC. The chain recombines TRBV2 with TRBJ2-1; 13 bases map to TRBD2. Germline CDR1 reads SNHLY; CDR2 reads FYNNEI. The CDR3 spans 19 residues. V trimming: 8 bases; J trimming: 0 bases; junction bases outside the gene matches: 13.

This clonotype was found many times. This chain joins TRBV7-9 and TRBJ2-1, with a tentative D call TRBD2 (6 bases). In germline, CDR1 is SEHNR, CDR2 FQNEAQ (reference sequence). This CDR3 contains 17 residues. V was cut by 5 bases and J by 9 bases, with 26 bases left in between. CDR3 loop: CASSRIRDPSVGGEQFF. The CDR3 DNA reads as TGTGCCAGCAGCAGAATCCGGGACCCCTCGGTGGGAGGTGAGCAGTTCTTC.

DNA of the CDR3: TGTGCCAGCAGCGCTGCGCCTAATACAGGGGACTATGGCTACACCTTC. Translation gives CASSAAPNTGDYGYTF. The rearrangement joins TRBV5-5 to TRBJ1-2; 7 bases agree with TRBD1. Germline trimming cut 4 bases from V and 3 bases from J; bases unmatched to any gene: 12. CDR1 SGHKS and CDR2 YYEKEE come from the germline V gene (reference sequence). The CDR3 is 16 amino acids.

This clonotype came up many times. The CDR3 reads CASSFVAGATQETQYF. CDR3 DNA sequence: TGTGCCAGCAGCTTCGTGGCGGGAGCTACCCAAGAGACCCAGTACTTC. The chain joins TRBV7-8 to TRBJ2-5; 7 bases align to TRBD2. This CDR3 has 16 residues. After removal of 3 bases from V and 1 base from J, the junction contained 8 bases not matched to a gene. The V gene's germline CDR1 is SGHVS and CDR2 FQNEAQ.

The V call is TRBV25-1, the J call TRBJ2-1; 8 positions match TRBD2. This CDR3 region has 15 residues. The V segment lost 6 bases and the J segment 3 bases; nucleotides outside the gene matches: 7. Germline CDR1 and CDR2: MGHDK and SYGVNS. The CDR3 here is CASSASGSYYNEQFF. The CDR3 DNA is TGTGCCAGCAGCGCGAGCGGGAGCTACTACAATGAGCAGTTCTTC.

This clonotype has more than one count but fewer than ten. The chain uses TRBV19 and TRBJ1-5, with a weak D call TRBD1 (5 bases). With 1 base removed from V and 3 bases from J, the gap between germline ends came to 10 bases. This CDR3 spans 15 amino acids. CDR1 LNHDA and CDR2 SQIVND come from the germline V gene (reference sequence). As DNA, the CDR3 is TGTGCCAGTAGTATAGTTCCCAGGGACAATCAGCCCCAGCATTTT. Amino acids: CASSIVPRDNQPQHF.

The rearrangement links TRBV7-9 to TRBJ1-5; D not certain. V lost 5 bases and J 8 bases, leaving 19 bases between the germline ends. The CDR3 runs to 15 residues. The germline CDR1 and CDR2 sequences are SEHNR and FQNEAQ (reference sequence). DNA for the CDR3: TGTGCCAGCAGCCCCAACGCGGTAACCGGGGAGCCCCAGCATTTT. This encodes CASSPNAVTGEPQHF.

J is TRBJ1-1 and V is TRBV15, with unresolved D. V lost 0 bases and J lost 5, with 16 bases in between. This CDR3 has 16 amino acids. Germline V gene data show CDR1 as LNHNV and CDR2 as YYDKDF (reference sequence). The CDR3: CATSRDDKSILTEAFF. The CDR3, as DNA: TGTGCCACCAGCAGAGATGATAAGTCGATTCTTACTGAAGCTTTCTTT.

This clonotype was recorded a few times. V is TRBV29-1 and J is TRBJ2-1; 7 bases match TRBD2. The CDR3 length is 12 residues. Germline-derived CDR1 and CDR2 are SQVTM and ANQGSEA. Trimming took 3 bases from V and 13 from J; bases not matched to a gene: 9. The CDR3 DNA is TGCAGCGTTGAGGGGCCTAGCGGTCTACAGTTCTTC. Translating gives CSVEGPSGLQFF.